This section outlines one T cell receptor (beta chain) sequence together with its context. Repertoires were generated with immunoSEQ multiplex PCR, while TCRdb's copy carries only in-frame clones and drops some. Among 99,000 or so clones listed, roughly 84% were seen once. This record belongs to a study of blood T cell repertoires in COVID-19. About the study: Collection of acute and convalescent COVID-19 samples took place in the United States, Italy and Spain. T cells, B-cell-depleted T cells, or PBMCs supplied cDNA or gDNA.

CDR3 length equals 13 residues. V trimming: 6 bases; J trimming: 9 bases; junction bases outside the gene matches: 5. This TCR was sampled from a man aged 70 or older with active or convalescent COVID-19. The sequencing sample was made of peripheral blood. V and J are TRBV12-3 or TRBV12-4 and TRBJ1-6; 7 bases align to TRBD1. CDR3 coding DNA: TGTGCCAGCAGAGGACAGGAGAGTTCACCCCTCCACTTT. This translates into CASRGQESSPLHF.